Listed below are T cell receptor beta chains from one sample, sequenced in a study of cytomegalovirus exposure and HLA in healthy donors. Data came from immunoSEQ multiplex PCR; TCRdb stores just in-frame clones and leaves some out. The table has tens of thousands of clones, roughly 94% seen once. Sequencing was performed on PBMCs. The receptor source for this set is a young man in good health and CMV-seropositive. Both conserved end residues are part of each CDR3. D genes are given only for firm matches. Only some rows state a clone size, as once, few, many or a class for expanded clones.

D: TRBD2
V: TRBV6-5
size: NA
J: TRBJ2-2
DNA: TGTGCCAGCGGGGAGATAGCGGGAACCGGCGGGGAGCTGTTTTTT
CDR3: CASGEIAGTGGELFF

D: NA
V: TRBV7-2
size: NA
J: TRBJ2-1
DNA: TGTGCCAGCACCTCGCTAGCGTTCAATGAGCAGTTCTTC
CDR3: CASTSLAFNEQFF

D: NA
V: TRBV11-2
size: NA
J: TRBJ1-1
DNA: TGTGCCAGCAGCTTATTTACAGGGATAGAAGCTTTCTTT
CDR3: CASSLFTGIEAFF

D: NA
V: TRBV29-1
size: NA
J: TRBJ2-3
DNA: TGCAGCGTGGAGAAAGACACAGATACGCAGTATTTT
CDR3: CSVEKDTDTQYF

D: TRBD1
V: TRBV5-6
size: NA
J: TRBJ1-1
DNA: TGTGCCAGCAGCTGGGGACAGGGGGGCACTGAAGCTTTCTTT
CDR3: CASSWGQGGTEAFF

D: TRBD1
V: TRBV28
size: NA
J: TRBJ2-3
DNA: TGTGCCAGCAGCCGCCTCCGGACAGGGGGAACAGATACGCAGTATTTT
CDR3: CASSRLRTGGTDTQYF

D: NA
V: TRBV6-5
size: NA
J: TRBJ2-7
DNA: TGTGCCAGCAGTTCAGTGGACGAGCAGTACTTC
CDR3: CASSSVDEQYF

D: NA
V: TRBV28
size: NA
J: TRBJ1-5
DNA: TGTGCCAGCAGTTCCTTCCGAGTTACGATCGTACAGCCCCAGCATTTT
CDR3: CASSSFRVTIVQPQHF

D: TRBD1
V: TRBV6-5
size: NA
J: TRBJ1-4
DNA: TGTGCCAGCAGAGAGACAGGGCCTAATGAAAAACTGTTTTTT
CDR3: CASRETGPNEKLFF

D: TRBD2
V: TRBV9
size: NA
J: TRBJ2-5
DNA: TGTGCCAGCAGCGTAGGGACTAGCTGGCGGGAGACCCAGTACTTC
CDR3: CASSVGTSWRETQYF

D: TRBD2
V: TRBV7-2
size: NA
J: TRBJ2-1
DNA: TGTGCCAGCAGCTTAGCGAAAGTAGCGGGGGGGCGATACAATGAGCAGTTCTTC
CDR3: CASSLAKVAGGRYNEQFF

D: NA
V: TRBV28
size: NA
J: TRBJ1-2
DNA: TGTGCCAGCAGTTTAGGCCAGAACTATGGCTACACCTTC
CDR3: CASSLGQNYGYTF

D: TRBD1
V: TRBV18
size: NA
J: TRBJ2-5
DNA: TGTGCCAGCTCATCGGGACAGGGGGGTAAGACCCAGTACTTC
CDR3: CASSSGQGGKTQYF

D: NA
V: TRBV11-2
size: NA
J: TRBJ1-2
DNA: TGTGCCAGCAGCCGCCTTCTGGACAGCCATTTCCCCTATGGCTACACCTTC
CDR3: CASSRLLDSHFPYGYTF

D: NA
V: TRBV5-4
size: NA
J: TRBJ2-7
DNA: TGTGCCAGCGAAGATTTAGGGGACGAGCAGTACTTC
CDR3: CASEDLGDEQYF

D: NA
V: TRBV2
size: NA
J: TRBJ2-2
DNA: TGTGCCAGCAGTGAAGCAACAGGAGGGGCCGGGGAGCTGTTTTTT
CDR3: CASSEATGGAGELFF

D: NA
V: TRBV11-2
size: NA
J: TRBJ2-2
DNA: TGTGCCAGCAGCTTTGGGCAGGGGAAAACCGGGGAGCTGTTTTTT
CDR3: CASSFGQGKTGELFF

D: NA
V: TRBV30
size: NA
J: TRBJ2-7
DNA: TGTGCCTGGAGTTCCTTTTCCTACGAGCAGTACTTC
CDR3: CAWSSFSYEQYF

D: TRBD1
V: TRBV15
size: NA
J: TRBJ2-5
DNA: TGTGCCACCAGCAAAAACAGGGGGCAAGAGACCCAGTACTTC
CDR3: CATSKNRGQETQYF

D: TRBD1
V: TRBV5-5
size: NA
J: TRBJ2-7
DNA: TGTGCCAGCAGCTTTACAGGGGCCACCATCTACTACGAGCAGTACTTC
CDR3: CASSFTGATIYYEQYF

D: NA
V: TRBV7-3
size: NA
J: TRBJ2-5
DNA: TGTGCCAGCAGCCCCCAGGGTGGTGTGTCGGGGACCCAGTACTTC
CDR3: CASSPQGGVSGTQYF

D: NA
V: TRBV5-5
size: NA
J: TRBJ2-7
DNA: TGTGCCAGCAGCTTCCGGGACACGTGGGAGCAGTACTTC
CDR3: CASSFRDTWEQYF

D: NA
V: TRBV20-1
size: NA
J: TRBJ2-7
DNA: TGCAGTGCGCTTGACAGCTACGAGCAGTACTTC
CDR3: CSALDSYEQYF

D: TRBD1
V: TRBV2
size: NA
J: TRBJ1-5
DNA: TGTGCCAGCAGGGACAGGGCGAGCAATCAGCCCCAGCATTTT
CDR3: CASRDRASNQPQHF

D: TRBD2
V: TRBV19
size: NA
J: TRBJ2-7
DNA: TGTGCTAGACTAGAGCGGGAGGCTTCTAAATGCTACGCTATCGAGCAGTACTTC
CDR3: CARLEREASKCYAIEQYF

D: NA
V: TRBV4-1
size: NA
J: TRBJ1-4
DNA: TGCGCCAGCAGCCAGGGACACTCCTCTAATAATGAAAAACTGTTTTTT
CDR3: CASSQGHSSNNEKLFF

D: TRBD1
V: TRBV7-2
size: NA
J: TRBJ1-1
DNA: TGTGCCAGCAGCTCCTACCCGGGACAGCCTAACACTGAAGCTTTCTTT
CDR3: CASSSYPGQPNTEAFF

D: NA
V: TRBV28
size: NA
J: TRBJ2-4
DNA: TGTGCCAGCAGTTTTGAGGGTCCCTTGAGAAACATTCAGTACTTC
CDR3: CASSFEGPLRNIQYF

D: NA
V: TRBV5-1
size: NA
J: TRBJ1-4
DNA: TGCGCCAGCAGCTTGGACTGGTCAGGGTCTGAAAAACTGTTTTTT
CDR3: CASSLDWSGSEKLFF

D: NA
V: TRBV7-9
size: NA
J: TRBJ2-1
DNA: TGTGCCAGCTCCGACAGGCGGAATGAGCAGTTCTTC
CDR3: CASSDRRNEQFF

D: NA
V: TRBV15
size: NA
J: TRBJ1-3
DNA: TGTGCCACCAGCTCGGGAGTCTCTGGAAACACCATATATTTT
CDR3: CATSSGVSGNTIYF

D: NA
V: TRBV4-3
size: NA
J: TRBJ2-7
DNA: TGCGCCAGCAGCCAATACGGGGGGCCCTACGAGCAGTACTTC
CDR3: CASSQYGGPYEQYF

D: NA
V: TRBV6-6
size: NA
J: TRBJ2-3
DNA: TGTGCCAGCAGTCCACTACAGGGCACAGATACGCAGTATTTT
CDR3: CASSPLQGTDTQYF

D: TRBD1
V: TRBV10-3
size: few
J: TRBJ2-7
DNA: TGTGCCATCAGCGGGACAGGCTACGAGCAGTACTTC
CDR3: CAISGTGYEQYF

D: TRBD2
V: TRBV28
size: NA
J: TRBJ2-3
DNA: TGTGCCAGCAGTCCATTTGGCGGGAGGGCAGATACGCAGTATTTT
CDR3: CASSPFGGRADTQYF

D: TRBD2
V: TRBV12-5
size: NA
J: TRBJ2-1
DNA: TGTGCTAGTGGTCATAGCGGGAATGAGCAGTTCTTC
CDR3: CASGHSGNEQFF

D: TRBD1
V: TRBV10-3
size: NA
J: TRBJ2-3
DNA: TGTGCCATCAGTGGCGGACAGGATCTCACAGATACGCAGTATTTT
CDR3: CAISGGQDLTDTQYF

D: TRBD1
V: TRBV28
size: NA
J: TRBJ1-2
DNA: TGTGCCAGCAACTCCGGGACAGTGACTTCTAACTATGGCTACACCTTC
CDR3: CASNSGTVTSNYGYTF

D: NA
V: TRBV30
size: NA
J: TRBJ1-1
DNA: TGTGCCTGGAGTCGACAGAGGAACACTGAAGCTTTCTTT
CDR3: CAWSRQRNTEAFF

D: TRBD1
V: TRBV5-1
size: NA
J: TRBJ2-6
DNA: TGCGCCAGCAGGGAGACAGGGTCTGGGGCCAACGTCCTGACTTTC
CDR3: CASRETGSGANVLTF